The sequence of this T cell receptor beta chain was determined in a study of T cells in Graves' hyperthyroidism and ophthalmopathy. Turning to the study itself: Peripheral blood was secured at the point of initial diagnosis, before any treatment.

This clonotype was seen ten or more times. TCR beta CDR3 region amplification was performed from RNA transcripts. A set of HTBI primers served as the primers for a first-round RT-PCR of the TCR CDR3. TCRdb itself ran the multiplex PCR reads through MiXCR, one entry per CDR3 protein. The repertoire includes 350,000 to 400,000 distinct CDR3 sequences, about 19% of them detected once, and about 3.5% sits in the top ten. Among the patients, aged 18 to 65, hyperthyroidism was newly diagnosed and had lasted under 2 months. Not enrolled were patients with uncontrolled infection, other autoimmune disease, pregnancy or lactation. This CDR3 has 14 amino acids. V lost 6 bases and J lost 2, with 11 bases in between. Looked up from germline, CDR1 is SNHLY and CDR2 is FYNNEI.

Sequenced input: blood. The TCR comes from a woman between 18 and 29 years old with Graves' hyperthyroidism. This rearrangement joins TRBV2 to TRBJ1-5, with a tentative D call TRBD1 (6 bases). The CDR3 is CASSPDRRNQPQHF. The CDR3, as DNA: TGTGCCAGCAGCCCCGACAGGCGCAATCAGCCCCAGCATTTT.